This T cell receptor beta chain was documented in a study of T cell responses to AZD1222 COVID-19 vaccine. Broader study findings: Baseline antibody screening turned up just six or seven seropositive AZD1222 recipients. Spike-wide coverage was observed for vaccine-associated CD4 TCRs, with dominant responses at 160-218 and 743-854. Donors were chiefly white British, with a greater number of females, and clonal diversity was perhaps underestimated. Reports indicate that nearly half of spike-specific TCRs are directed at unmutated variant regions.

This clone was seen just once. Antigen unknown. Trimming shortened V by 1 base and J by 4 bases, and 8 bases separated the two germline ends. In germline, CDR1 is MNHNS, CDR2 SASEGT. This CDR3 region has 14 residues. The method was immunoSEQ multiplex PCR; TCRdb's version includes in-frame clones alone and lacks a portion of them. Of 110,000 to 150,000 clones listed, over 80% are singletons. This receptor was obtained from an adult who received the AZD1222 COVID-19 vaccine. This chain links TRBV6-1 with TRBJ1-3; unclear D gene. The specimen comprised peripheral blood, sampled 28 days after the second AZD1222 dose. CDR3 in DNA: TGTGCCAGCAGTGAAGGGCCTATGGGAAACACCATATATTTT. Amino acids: CASSEGPMGNTIYF.